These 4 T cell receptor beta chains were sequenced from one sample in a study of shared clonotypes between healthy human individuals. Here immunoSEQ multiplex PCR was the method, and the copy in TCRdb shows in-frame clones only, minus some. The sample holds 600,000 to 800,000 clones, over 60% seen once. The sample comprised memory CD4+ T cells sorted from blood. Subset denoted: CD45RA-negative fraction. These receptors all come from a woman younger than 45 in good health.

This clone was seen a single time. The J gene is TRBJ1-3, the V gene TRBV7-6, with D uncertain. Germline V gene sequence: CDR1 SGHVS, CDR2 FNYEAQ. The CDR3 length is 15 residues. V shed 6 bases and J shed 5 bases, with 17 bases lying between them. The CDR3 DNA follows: TGTGCCAGCAGTTCCTTTGGCGCCTTAAGAAACACCATATATTTT. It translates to CASSSFGALRNTIYF.

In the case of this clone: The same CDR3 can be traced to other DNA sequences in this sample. The CDR3 sequence: CSVYSGANVLTF. CDR3 coding DNA: TGCAGCGTGTACTCTGGGGCCAACGTCCTGACTTTC. The chain recombines TRBV29-1 with TRBJ2-6; D gene ambiguous. Germline lookup yields CDR1 SQVTM and CDR2 ANQGSEA. This CDR3 region has 12 residues. Trimming removed 6 bases from V and 0 bases from J, with 3 bases in between.

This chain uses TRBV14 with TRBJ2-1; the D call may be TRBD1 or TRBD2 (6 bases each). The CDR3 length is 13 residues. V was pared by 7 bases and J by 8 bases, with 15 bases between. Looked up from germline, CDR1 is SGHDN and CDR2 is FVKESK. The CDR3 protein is CASMGTWGDEQFF. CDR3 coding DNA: TGTGCCAGCATGGGGACATGGGGGGATGAGCAGTTCTTC.

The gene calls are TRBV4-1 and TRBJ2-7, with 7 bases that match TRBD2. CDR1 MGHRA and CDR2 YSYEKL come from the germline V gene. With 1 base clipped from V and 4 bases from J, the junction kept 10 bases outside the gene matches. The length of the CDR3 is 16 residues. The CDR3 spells CASSQGPSGAPYEQYF. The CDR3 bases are TGCGCCAGCAGCCAAGGCCCCAGCGGGGCCCCATACGAGCAGTACTTC.